The 2 T cell receptor beta chains reported below all come from one sample, sequenced in a study of CD8+ T cells in alopecia areata. cDNA serving as the sequencing template came from extracted, reverse transcribed RNA. Measured with immunoSEQ multiplex PCR; TCRdb has only the in-frame clones, and not every one. The repertoire holds about 130,000 clones, about 57% seen once, with roughly 4.3% in the top ten. The input for sequencing was CD4+ T cells sorted from blood, taken at week 0. The receptors were sampled from a human donor with alopecia areata.

This chain connects TRBV7-2 to TRBJ2-2; 9 bases are shared with TRBD2. V dropped 4 bases and J dropped 0; count of bases not matched to a gene: 12. The CDR3 totals 19 residues. Looked up from germline, CDR1 is SGHTA and CDR2 is FQGNSA. CDR3 region: CASSSFLGPSGTNTGELFF. The CDR3 region has the DNA TGTGCCAGCAGCTCGTTCCTGGGCCCTAGCGGGACGAACACCGGGGAGCTGTTTTTT.

The rearrangement links TRBV7-9 to TRBJ1-1; D uncertain. The CDR3 is 14 residues long. Germline V gives CDR1 SEHNR, CDR2 FQNEAQ (reference sequence). V lost 1 base and J lost 8, with 14 bases in between. The CDR3 loop is CASSLVDGSEEAFF. The CDR3 nucleotides read TGTGCCAGCAGCTTAGTGGACGGGAGCGAGGAAGCTTTCTTT. The full variable domain, with the rest looked up from reference TRBV7-9 and TRBJ1-1, is DTGVSQNPRHKITKRGQNVTFRCDPISEHNRLYWYRQTLGQGPEFLTYFQNEAQLEKSRLLSDRFSAERPKGSFSTLEIQRTEQGDSAMYLCASSLVDGSEEAFFGQGTRLTVV.